The rows below give T cell receptor beta chains drawn from one sample of a study of shared clonotypes between healthy human individuals. Produced via immunoSEQ multiplex PCR; TCRdb's table is partial and in-frame only. The data hold 450,000 to 600,000 clones, with 79% observed a single time. The sequencing sample was made of PBMCs. These receptors were collected from a woman between 40 and 55 years old in good health. Some clones in this sample may be carry-over from other donors' samples. The CDR3 runs from the conserved cysteine through the conserved F or W. A D gene is named only where the DNA matches it firmly. Some rows have no size entry. The others give once, few or many, or a class for an expanded clone.

>TRBV27|TRBJ2-5|.|.
CASSAPGTQETQYF
TGTGCCAGCAGTGCGCCCGGGACTCAAGAGACCCAGTACTTC
>TRBV12-1|TRBJ1-6|.|.
CASSLFRGNSPLHF
TGTGCCAGCAGCTTGTTCAGGGGGAATTCACCCCTCCACTTT
>TRBV6-1|TRBJ2-3|.|.
CASSEAQGGTQYF
TGTGCCAGCAGTGAAGCGCAGGGAGGTACGCAGTATTTT
>TRBV5-4|TRBJ2-1|TRBD2|.
CASSLGPPGLAGDEQFF
TGTGCCAGCAGCTTGGGGCCCCCGGGACTAGCGGGAGATGAGCAGTTCTTC
>TRBV5-1|TRBJ1-4|.|.
CASSFGTTNEKLFF
TGCGCCAGCAGCTTCGGGACAACTAATGAAAAACTGTTTTTT
>TRBV11-2|TRBJ1-2|.|.
CASSLGAGGYTF
TGTGCCAGCAGCTTAGGCGCAGGTGGCTACACCTTC
>TRBV6-6|TRBJ1-2|.|.
CASSYSGDYGYTF
TGTGCCAGCAGTTACTCGGGGGACTATGGCTACACCTTC
>TRBV5-1|TRBJ1-1|.|many
CASSLGQTKAEAFF
TGCGCCAGCAGCTTGGGACAGACAAAGGCTGAAGCTTTCTTT
>TRBV5-5|TRBJ2-7|TRBD2|.
CASSLRLAESPHEQYF
TGTGCCAGCAGCCTGCGACTAGCGGAGAGCCCCCACGAGCAGTACTTC
>TRBV6-5|TRBJ1-5|.|once
CASRTNYNSNQPQHF
TGTGCCAGCAGAACTAATTACAATAGCAATCAGCCCCAGCATTTT
>TRBV6-5|TRBJ2-3|.|once
CASRSASTDTQYF
TGTGCCAGCAGATCCGCAAGCACAGATACGCAGTATTTT
>TRBV10-3|TRBJ2-1|.|.
CAISESEKEQFF
TGTGCCATCAGTGAGTCAGAGAAGGAGCAGTTCTTC
>TRBV20-1|TRBJ2-2|.|.
CSAPRYGELFF
TGCAGTGCTCCCCGGTACGGGGAGCTGTTTTTT
>TRBV7-8|TRBJ2-7|.|.
CASSLALGRSYEQYF
TGTGCCAGCAGCTTAGCGCTGGGAAGATCCTACGAGCAGTACTTC
>TRBV7-9|TRBJ2-5|TRBD1|.
CASSLGGGGQETQYF
TGTGCCAGCAGCCTAGGGGGCGGTGGACAAGAGACCCAGTACTTC
>TRBV30|TRBJ1-6|TRBD1|.
CAWSTGQTNSPLHF
TGTGCCTGGAGCACGGGACAGACAAATTCACCCCTCCACTTT
>TRBV5-1|TRBJ1-4|TRBD1|.
CASSDGQANEKLFF
TGCGCCAGCAGCGACGGACAGGCTAATGAAAAACTGTTTTTT
>TRBV10-3|TRBJ2-7|TRBD1|.
CAISELTGILF
TGTGCCATCAGTGAGTTGACAGGGATCCTCTTC
>TRBV29-1|TRBJ2-1|TRBD1|.
CSVDRDRDYNEQFF
TGCAGCGTTGACCGGGACAGGGACTACAATGAGCAGTTCTTC
>TRBV18|TRBJ2-7|.|once
CASSPISQSNEQYF
TGTGCCAGCTCGCCTATCTCACAGTCAAACGAGCAGTACTTC
>TRBV10-3|TRBJ1-4|TRBD1|.
CAISDPGQGYEKLFF
TGTGCCATCAGTGACCCCGGACAGGGATATGAAAAACTGTTTTTT
>TRBV7-9|TRBJ2-6|TRBD1|.
CASSPGQGRAGANVLTF
TGTGCCAGCAGCCCCGGACAGGGGAGGGCGGGGGCCAACGTCCTGACTTTC
>TRBV9|TRBJ1-5|.|once
CASSYGTENQPQHF
TGTGCCAGCAGTTACGGGACGGAGAATCAGCCCCAGCATTTT
>TRBV5-1|TRBJ2-7|.|once
CASSLGGSGYEQYF
TGCGCCAGCAGCTTGGGTGGTAGCGGCTACGAGCAGTACTTC
>TRBV19|TRBJ2-7|.|.
CASSMRGTYEQYF
TGTGCCAGTAGTATGCGGGGAACCTACGAGCAGTACTTC
>TRBV11-3|TRBJ2-3|.|.
CASSPGGASDTQYF
TGTGCCAGCAGCCCGGGGGGCGCGTCGGATACGCAGTATTTT
>TRBV28|TRBJ1-1|.|.
CASSSAAEAFF
TGTGCCAGCAGTTCCGCGGCTGAAGCTTTCTTT
>TRBV29-1|TRBJ2-7|TRBD2|.
CSVSGGSYEQYF
TGCAGCGTTAGCGGGGGGTCCTACGAGCAGTACTTC
>TRBV10-3|TRBJ2-1|TRBD2|.
CAISESVGLAGGNEQFF
TGTGCCATCAGTGAGTCGGTAGGACTAGCGGGAGGGAATGAGCAGTTCTTC
>TRBV4-1|TRBJ2-7|TRBD2|.
CASSRGLAGVYEQYF
TGCGCCAGCAGCCGCGGACTAGCGGGAGTCTACGAGCAGTACTTC
>TRBV28|TRBJ2-4|.|.
CASSFRGLAKNIQYF
TGTGCCAGCAGTTTCAGGGGTCTAGCCAAAAACATTCAGTACTTC
>TRBV5-8|TRBJ1-5|.|.
CASSLFSTAYSNQPQHF
TGTGCCAGCAGCTTATTCTCGACAGCCTATAGCAATCAGCCCCAGCATTTT
>TRBV18|TRBJ2-5|.|few
CASSPDSQETQYF
TGTGCCAGCTCACCGGACAGCCAAGAGACCCAGTACTTC
>TRBV7-2|TRBJ1-5|.|.
CASRGRTNQPQHF
TGTGCCAGCCGCGGGAGGACTAATCAGCCCCAGCATTTT
>TRBV2|TRBJ2-3|.|.
CASNPPGGGRNGDTQYF
TGTGCCAGCAACCCCCCCGGAGGGGGGCGAAACGGGGATACGCAGTATTTT
>TRBV29-1|TRBJ2-7|.|.
CSVADGLPYEQYF
TGCAGCGTCGCAGACGGACTCCCCTACGAGCAGTACTTC
>TRBV28|TRBJ2-3|TRBD2|.
CASGLTAGAADTQYF
TGTGCCAGCGGCCTGACAGCGGGAGCTGCAGATACGCAGTATTTT
>TRBV6-5|TRBJ2-4|.|.
CASSPHRGTGDIQYF
TGTGCCAGCAGTCCCCATAGGGGGACTGGTGACATTCAGTACTTC
>TRBV4-1|TRBJ1-2|.|few
CASSQEGRWNGYTF
TGCGCCAGCAGCCAGGAGGGGAGGTGGAATGGCTACACCTTC
>TRBV15|TRBJ2-7|.|.
CATSRDLGTSSYEQYF
TGTGCCACCAGCAGAGATTTGGGGACAAGCTCCTACGAGCAGTACTTC
>TRBV28|TRBJ2-4|.|.
CASSLSGIQYF
TGTGCCAGCAGTTTATCCGGCATTCAGTACTTC
>TRBV6-4|TRBJ2-6|.|.
CASSHQGNSGANVLTF
TGTGCCAGCAGCCATCAGGGTAACTCTGGGGCCAACGTCCTGACTTTC
>TRBV28|TRBJ2-5|.|.
CASSPTTLQETQYF
TGTGCCAGCAGCCCTACGACTCTACAAGAGACCCAGTACTTC
>TRBV11-2|TRBJ2-7|TRBD1|.
CASSLRGQGYNEQYF
TGTGCCAGCAGCCTACGGGGACAGGGGTACAACGAGCAGTACTTC